This T cell receptor (beta chain) was obtained from a study of cytomegalovirus exposure and HLA in healthy donors. It was with 60 Vbeta and 13 Jbeta primers that the PCR ran. In the original analysis: Among the unique TCR beta chains that a later analysis counted, about 85 million in all, about 11 million were shared. The data were produced by immunoSEQ multiplex PCR, yet TCRdb's version contains in-frame clones alone and is incomplete. The V and J calls and clone size are taken from that table; D and trimming were inferred from the DNA. The sample holds about 130,000 clones, 77% seen once. Germline CDR1 is SGHVS and CDR2 is FQNEAQ. The CDR3 spans 13 residues. Trimming took 2 bases from V and 4 from J, leaving 6 bases between them.

The sequenced sample was PBMCs. This chain uses TRBV7-8 with TRBJ1-3; D is ambiguous. This TCR was recovered from a male donor in good health and CMV-seropositive. The CDR3 loop is CASSLRLGNTIYF. The CDR3 nucleotides read TGTGCCAGCAGCTTACGTTTAGGAAACACCATATATTTT.